The 9 T cell receptor beta chains given below trace back to one sample, sequenced in a study of vaccination effects on CD4 cells after COVID-19. Expansion of antigen-specific CD4+ T cells with viral peptide pools was carried out by the ViraFEST assay before sequencing. Isolating CD4+ T cells followed less than 11 days of culture. Each person got two doses of an mRNA SARS-CoV-2 vaccine, BNT162b2 or mRNA-1273. No cognate antigen is known for these TCRs. Libraries were prepared by immunoSEQ multiplex PCR; TCRdb keeps only in-frame clonotypes and omits some of them. The sample yields around 14,000 clones, over 60% seen once. Material: CD4+ T cells from PBMCs cultured with SARS-CoV-2 spike peptides, obtained after COVID-19 vaccination. These receptors all stem from a human donor who received a COVID-19 vaccine.

This sequence joins TRBV14 and TRBJ2-1, with unresolved D. Germline loops: CDR1 SGHDN, CDR2 FVKESK. The CDR3 spans 12 residues. V was cut by 0 bases and J by 11 bases, with 8 bases left in between. The CDR3 nucleotides read TGTGCCAGCAGCCAAGATCGATCGAAGCAGTTCTTC. It codes for CASSQDRSKQFF.

The chain employs TRBV7-6 and TRBJ1-3, with 8 bases lining up with TRBD1. The CDR3 sequence is 15 residues long. The germline CDR1 and CDR2 sequences are SGHVS and FNYEAQ. Trimming cost V 5 bases and J 8 bases; bases outside gene matches: 11. The CDR3 protein is CASSPSGTGSDTIYF. As DNA, the CDR3 is TGTGCCAGCAGCCCCTCCGGGACAGGTTCGGACACCATATATTTT.

The chain links TRBV7-2 to TRBJ2-3, with 8 positions matching TRBD2. Germline V gene data show CDR1 as SGHTA and CDR2 as FQGNSA. V trimming: 1 base; J trimming: 5 bases; junction bases outside the gene matches: 11. There are 17 residues in the CDR3. CDR3 sequence reads: CASSLDIAGGVEDTQYF. CDR3 sequence (DNA): TGTGCCAGCAGCTTAGATATCGCGGGAGGAGTAGAAGATACGCAGTATTTT.

This chain joins TRBV7-3 and TRBJ1-2; D is unresolved. This CDR3 is 11 amino acids long. V dropped 5 bases and J dropped 6 bases, with 7 bases sitting between them. Germline CDR1 and CDR2: SGHTA and FQGTGA. In nucleotides, the CDR3 is TGTGCCAGCAGCAGCCGGGATGGCTACACCTTC. This sequence encodes CASSSRDGYTF.

The chain couples TRBV5-1 to TRBJ2-1, with 7 nucleotides matching TRBD1. This CDR3 has 16 amino acids. Germline V gene sequence: CDR1 SGHRS, CDR2 YFSETQ. Losses at the gene ends were 0 bases for V and 0 bases for J; bases not matched to a gene: 3. The CDR3 bases are TGCGCCAGCAGCTTGGGGGCAGGGGGCTCCTACAATGAGCAGTTCTTC. Translation gives CASSLGAGGSYNEQFF.

This chain connects TRBV30 to TRBJ2-1; no firm D call. Trimming cost V 2 bases and J 5 bases, with 7 bases left between them. Germline CDR1 is GTSNPN and CDR2 is SVGIG (reference sequence). The CDR3 has 12 residues. The CDR3 DNA is TGTGCCTGGAGTAGGCAGCACAATGAGCAGTTCTTC. This sequence encodes CAWSRQHNEQFF.

The chain uses TRBV19 and TRBJ1-5; D not certain. Germline V gene sequence: CDR1 LNHDA, CDR2 SQIVND (reference sequence). This CDR3 is 15 amino acids long. Trimming left V 2 bases short and J 0 bases short, with 8 bases between. CDR3 in DNA: TGTGCCAGTAGTATAAAGGGCATTAGCAATCAGCCCCAGCATTTT. It yields the protein CASSIKGISNQPQHF.

This clone has only a few counts. The rearrangement uses TRBV5-1 and TRBJ1-3, with D tentatively TRBD1 (6 bases). The CDR3 runs to 17 residues. The V gene lost 4 bases and the J gene lost 0 bases, with 17 bases spanning the gap. Per the germline V gene, CDR1 is SGHRS and CDR2 is YFSETQ. CDR3 sequence (DNA): TGCGCCAGCAGCCTACGACAGGTGGGGAGCTCTGGAAACACCATATATTTT. Translating gives CASSLRQVGSSGNTIYF.

The chain joins TRBV5-4 to TRBJ2-3; D perhaps matches TRBD1 (6 bases). Germline-derived CDR1 and CDR2 are SGHNT and YYREEE (reference sequence). CDR3 length equals 13 residues. Trimming cost V 5 bases and J 5 bases, with 12 bases left between them. The CDR3 nucleotides are TGTGCCAGCAGTTCTTACAGGGAAGATACGCAGTATTTT. Translated, it gives CASSSYREDTQYF.